Listed below are T cell receptor beta chains from one sample, sequenced in a study of blood T cells in healthy people across ages. TCRdb recomputed calls from the 5' RACE reads with MiXCR, one row per CDR3 protein. The sample carries some 760,000 distinct CDR3 sequences, 20% to 25% recorded once. This same sample was also taken into another study, of T cells of mothers and their children.

Sequences were obtained from blood. These receptors all stem from a boy between 10 and 17 years old in good health. Each CDR3 is given with its conserved first and last residue. Fields, in order: CDR3 protein, J gene, V gene.

CDR3: CASSHPARERTDTQYF
J: TRBJ2-3
V: TRBV4-1

CDR3: CASSQELAYYTDTQYF
J: TRBJ2-3
V: TRBV4-1

CDR3: CAISPGQGVGNGYTF
J: TRBJ1-2
V: TRBV10-3

CDR3: CASKGVDYGYTF
J: TRBJ1-2
V: TRBV27

CDR3: CASSQVGTANYEQYF
J: TRBJ2-7
V: TRBV3-1

CDR3: CASSIIGDPEAFF
J: TRBJ1-1
V: TRBV19

CDR3: CAFHIRGVQYF
J: TRBJ2-4
V: TRBV21-1

CDR3: CASSLELGNIQYF
J: TRBJ2-4
V: TRBV5-1

CDR3: CASSINSGYTDTQYF
J: TRBJ2-3
V: TRBV6-6

CDR3: CSARVPGTYGYTF
J: TRBJ1-2
V: TRBV20-1

CDR3: CASNDGGSGVSPLHF
J: TRBJ1-6
V: TRBV9

CDR3: CASSPEPGTGYEQYF
J: TRBJ2-7
V: TRBV4-2

CDR3: CSVVSNGPEQYF
J: TRBJ2-7
V: TRBV29-1

CDR3: CSALPGQGEETQYF
J: TRBJ2-5
V: TRBV20-1

CDR3: CSVEFMGLAGYEQYF
J: TRBJ2-7
V: TRBV29-1

CDR3: CASSRQDRPFSEQYF
J: -
V: TRBV3-1

CDR3: CASSSHKSYSNQPQHF
J: TRBJ1-5
V: TRBV6-5